This T cell receptor (beta chain) was sequenced during a study of blood T cell repertoires in COVID-19. Study-level information: Spain, Italy and the United States supplied samples that represented acute and convalescent COVID-19. PBMCs, B-cell-depleted T cells, or T cells were the source of the cDNA or gDNA that made up the material.

CDR1 and CDR2 from the germline V gene are LNHDA and SQIVND (reference sequence). The CDR3 is 15 residues long. Trimming removed 4 bases from V and 3 bases from J; junction bases left unmatched: 2. Study processing details: Scientists estimated how many nucleated cells there were by amplifying reference gene primers. Profiled with immunoSEQ multiplex PCR; TCRdb holds only in-frame clones, not every one. V and J calls and clone size are as listed in that table; D and trimming were resolved from the DNA. This sample has 50,000 or so clones; roughly nine tenths occur once, and the top ten carry about 25%.

Sequencing was carried out using peripheral blood. The chain couples TRBV19 to TRBJ2-1; TRBD2 matches at 11 bases. The clonotype originates from a human donor in a cohort sampled during active COVID-19. CDR3 sequence (DNA): TGTGCCAGTAGTAAGGGACTAGCGGTCTACAATGAGCAGTTCTTC. This sequence encodes CASSKGLAVYNEQFF.